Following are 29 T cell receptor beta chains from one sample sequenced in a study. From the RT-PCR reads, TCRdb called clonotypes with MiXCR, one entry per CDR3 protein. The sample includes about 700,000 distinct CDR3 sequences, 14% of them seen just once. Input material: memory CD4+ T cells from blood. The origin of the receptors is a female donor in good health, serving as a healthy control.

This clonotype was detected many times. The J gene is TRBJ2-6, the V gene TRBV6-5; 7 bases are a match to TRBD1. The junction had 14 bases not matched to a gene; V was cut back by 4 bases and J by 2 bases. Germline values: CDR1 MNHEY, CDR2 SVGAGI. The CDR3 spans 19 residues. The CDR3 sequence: CASSLSLTGSVAGANVLTF. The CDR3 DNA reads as TGTGCCAGCAGTTTGTCTTTGACAGGGAGTGTGGCTGGGGCCAACGTCCTGACTTTC.

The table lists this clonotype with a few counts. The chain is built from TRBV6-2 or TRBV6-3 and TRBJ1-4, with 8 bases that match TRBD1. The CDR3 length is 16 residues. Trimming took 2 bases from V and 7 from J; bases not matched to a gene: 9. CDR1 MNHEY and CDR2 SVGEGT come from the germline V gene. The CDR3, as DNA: TGTGCCAGCAGTTACCGGATGGCGACAGGGGTTGAAAAACTGTTTTTT. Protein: CASSYRMATGVEKLFF.

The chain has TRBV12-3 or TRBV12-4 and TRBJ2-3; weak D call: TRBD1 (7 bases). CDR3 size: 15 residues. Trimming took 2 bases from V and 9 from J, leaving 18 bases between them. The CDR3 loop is CASSLQEGAKGTQYF. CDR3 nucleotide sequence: TGTGCCAGCAGTTTACAGGAGGGGGCAAAGGGAACGCAGTATTTT.

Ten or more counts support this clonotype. The chain's CDR3 is CASSLVGSDSPLHF. The CDR3 coding sequence is TGTGCCAGCAGTTTAGTAGGGTCGGACTCACCCCTCCACTTT. The V and J genes are TRBV12-3 or TRBV12-4 and TRBJ1-6; D unresolved. With 1 base removed from V and 10 bases from J, the gap between germline ends came to 11 bases. The CDR3 contains 14 residues.

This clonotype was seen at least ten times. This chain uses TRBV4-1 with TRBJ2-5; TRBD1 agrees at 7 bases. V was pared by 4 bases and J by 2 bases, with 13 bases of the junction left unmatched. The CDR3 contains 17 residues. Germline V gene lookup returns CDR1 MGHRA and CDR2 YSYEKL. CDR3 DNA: TGCGCCAGCAGCCTATATCCTCCGGGACAGACACAAGAGACCCAGTACTTC. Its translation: CASSLYPPGQTQETQYF.

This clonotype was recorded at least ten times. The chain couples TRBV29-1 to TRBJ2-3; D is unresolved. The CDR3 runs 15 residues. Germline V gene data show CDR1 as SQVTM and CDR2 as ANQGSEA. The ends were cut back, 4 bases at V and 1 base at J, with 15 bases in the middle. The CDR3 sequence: CSVAPRRGGTDTQYF. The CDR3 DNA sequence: TGCAGCGTTGCCCCCAGGCGTGGGGGCACAGATACGCAGTATTTT.

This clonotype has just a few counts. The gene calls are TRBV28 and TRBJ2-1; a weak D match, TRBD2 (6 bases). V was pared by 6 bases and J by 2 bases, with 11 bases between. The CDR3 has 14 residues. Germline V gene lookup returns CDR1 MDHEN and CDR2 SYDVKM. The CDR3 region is CASRGSGAYNEQFF. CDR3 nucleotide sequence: TGTGCCAGCAGGGGGTCGGGGGCCTACAATGAGCAGTTCTTC.

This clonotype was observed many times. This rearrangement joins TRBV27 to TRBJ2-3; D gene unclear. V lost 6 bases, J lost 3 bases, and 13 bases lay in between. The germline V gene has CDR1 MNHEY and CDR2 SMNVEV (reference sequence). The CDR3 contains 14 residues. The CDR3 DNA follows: TGTGCCAGCAGACCTCTTGGGGATACAGATACGCAGTATTTT. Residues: CASRPLGDTDTQYF.

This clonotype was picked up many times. CDR3 protein: CASSYSWTGAYEQYF. The DNA for the CDR3 is TGTGCCAGCAGTTACTCATGGACAGGGGCATACGAGCAGTACTTC. This chain connects TRBV6-5 to TRBJ2-7; 9 nucleotides align to TRBD1. The germline V gene encodes CDR1 MNHEY and CDR2 SVGAGI. This CDR3 comprises 15 residues. The V gene end was trimmed by 0 bases and the J gene end by 4 bases; junction bases not matched to a gene: 4.

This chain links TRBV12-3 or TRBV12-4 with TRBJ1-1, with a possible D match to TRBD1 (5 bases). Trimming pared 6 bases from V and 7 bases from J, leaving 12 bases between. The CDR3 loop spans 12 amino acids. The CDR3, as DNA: TGTGCCAGCAGCCGGGGCTCCCTTGAAGCTTTCTTT. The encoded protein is CASSRGSLEAFF.

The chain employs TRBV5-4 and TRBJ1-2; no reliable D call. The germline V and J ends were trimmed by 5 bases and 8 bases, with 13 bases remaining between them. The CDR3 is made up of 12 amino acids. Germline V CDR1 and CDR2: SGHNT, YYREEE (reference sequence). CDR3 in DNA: TGTGCCAGCAGGCAGGACGGTATCGGCTACACCTTC. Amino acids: CASRQDGIGYTF.

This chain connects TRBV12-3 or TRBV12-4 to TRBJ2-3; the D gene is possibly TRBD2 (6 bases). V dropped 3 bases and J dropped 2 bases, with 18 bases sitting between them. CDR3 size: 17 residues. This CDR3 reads CASSFGAGRYATDTQYF. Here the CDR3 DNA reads TGTGCCAGCAGTTTTGGAGCAGGGAGGTATGCCACAGATACGCAGTATTTT.

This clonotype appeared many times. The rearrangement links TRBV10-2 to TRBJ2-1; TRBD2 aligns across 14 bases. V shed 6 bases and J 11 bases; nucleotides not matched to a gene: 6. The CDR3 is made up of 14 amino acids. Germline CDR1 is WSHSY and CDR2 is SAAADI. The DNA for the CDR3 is TGCGCCAGCAGGGGACTAGCGGGAGAAATCAAGCAGTTCTTC. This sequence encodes CASRGLAGEIKQFF.

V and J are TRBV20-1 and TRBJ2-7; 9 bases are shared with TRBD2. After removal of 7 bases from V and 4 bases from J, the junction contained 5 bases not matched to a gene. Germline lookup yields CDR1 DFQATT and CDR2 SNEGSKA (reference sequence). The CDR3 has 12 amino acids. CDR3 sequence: CSGGRAGYEQYF. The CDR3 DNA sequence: TGCAGTGGCGGGAGGGCCGGGTACGAGCAGTACTTC.

The CDR3 DNA reads TGCAGTGCTAGGAGGGGGCTCCAAGCTAACTATGGCTACACCTTC. Protein product: CSARRGLQANYGYTF. The chain recombines TRBV20-1 with TRBJ1-2; 7 nucleotides match TRBD1. Germline CDR1 reads DFQATT; CDR2 reads SNEGSKA (reference sequence). CDR3 length: 15 residues. With V trimmed by 3 bases and J by 0 bases, 7 bases remained unmatched.

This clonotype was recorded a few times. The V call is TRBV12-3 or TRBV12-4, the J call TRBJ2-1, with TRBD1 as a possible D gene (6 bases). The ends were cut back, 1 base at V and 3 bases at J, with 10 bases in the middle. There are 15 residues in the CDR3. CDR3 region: CASSLEQGNYNEQFF. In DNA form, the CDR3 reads TGTGCCAGCAGTTTAGAACAGGGCAACTACAATGAGCAGTTCTTC.

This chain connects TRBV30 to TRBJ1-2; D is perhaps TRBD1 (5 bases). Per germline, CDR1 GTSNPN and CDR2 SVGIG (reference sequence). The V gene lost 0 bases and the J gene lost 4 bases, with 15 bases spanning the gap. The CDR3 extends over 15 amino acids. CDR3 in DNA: TGTGCCTGGAGTGTGGGTACGGGGCTCCGCTATGGCTACACCTTC. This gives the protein CAWSVGTGLRYGYTF.

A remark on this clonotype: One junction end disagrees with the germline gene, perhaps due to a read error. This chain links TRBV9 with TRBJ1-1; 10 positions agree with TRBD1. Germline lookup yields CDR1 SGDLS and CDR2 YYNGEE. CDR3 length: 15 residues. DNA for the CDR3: TGTGCCAGCAGCGTCGTGACAGGGGGCTCATCTGAGGCTTTCTTT. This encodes CASSVVTGGSSEAFF. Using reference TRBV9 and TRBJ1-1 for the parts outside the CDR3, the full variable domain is DSGVTQTPKHLITATGQRVTLRCSPRSGDLSVYWYQQSLDQGLQFLIQYYNGEERAKGNILERFSAQQFPDLHSELNLSSLELGDSALYFCASSVVTGGSSEAFFGQGTRLTVV.

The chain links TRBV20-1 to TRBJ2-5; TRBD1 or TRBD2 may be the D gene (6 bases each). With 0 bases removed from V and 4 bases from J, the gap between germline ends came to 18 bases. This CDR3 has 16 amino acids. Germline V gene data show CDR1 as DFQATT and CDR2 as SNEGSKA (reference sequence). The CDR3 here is CSARDLLGGRAETQYF. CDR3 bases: TGCAGTGCTAGAGACTTACTGGGGGGCCGGGCAGAGACCCAGTACTTC.

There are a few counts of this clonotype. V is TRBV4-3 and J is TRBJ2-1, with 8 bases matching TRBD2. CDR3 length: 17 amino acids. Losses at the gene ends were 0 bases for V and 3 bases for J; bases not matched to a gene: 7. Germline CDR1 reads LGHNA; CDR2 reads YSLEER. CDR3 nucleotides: TGCGCCAGCAGCCAAGAACCCAGCGGGGGTATCTACAATGAGCAGTTCTTC. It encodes CASSQEPSGGIYNEQFF.

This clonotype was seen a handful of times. The CDR3 DNA sequence: TGTGCCAGCAGGCATGAGCAGTTCTTC. Its protein product is CASRHEQFF. The V gene is TRBV7-9, the J gene TRBJ2-1, with D uncertain. Germline V gives CDR1 SEHNR, CDR2 FQNEAQ (reference sequence). Trimming took off 6 bases at V and 8 bases at J, with 2 bases between the two ends. This CDR3 has 9 amino acids. The full variable domain, completed using reference TRBV7-9 and TRBJ2-1, is DTGVSQNPRHKITKRGQNVTFRCDPISEHNRLYWYRQTLGQGPEFLTYFQNEAQLEKSRLLSDRFSAERPKGSFSTLEIQRTEQGDSAMYLCASRHEQFFGPGTRLTVL.

The DNA for the CDR3 is TGTGCCAGCAGTAAGACTAGCCGAGGTTACGAGCAGTACTTC. It codes for CASSKTSRGYEQYF. The V call is TRBV6-2 or TRBV6-3, the J call TRBJ2-7, with 7 bases identical to TRBD2. Germline assignment: CDR1 MNHEY and CDR2 SVGEGT. The CDR3 is 14 residues long. V was pared by 5 bases and J by 4 bases, with 8 bases of the junction left unmatched.

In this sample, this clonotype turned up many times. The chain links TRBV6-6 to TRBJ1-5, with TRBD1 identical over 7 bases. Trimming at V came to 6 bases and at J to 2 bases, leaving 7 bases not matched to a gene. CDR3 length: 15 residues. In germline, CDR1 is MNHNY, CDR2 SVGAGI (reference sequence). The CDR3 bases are TGTGCCAGCAGCACCGACAGGGATGGCAATCAGCCCCAGCATTTT. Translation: CASSTDRDGNQPQHF.

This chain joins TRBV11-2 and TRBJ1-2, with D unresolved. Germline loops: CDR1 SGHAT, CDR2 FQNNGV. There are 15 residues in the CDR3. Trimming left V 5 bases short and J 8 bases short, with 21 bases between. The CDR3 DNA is TGTGCCAGCAGCCCCACGGTGGAGGAAAGTCGGGGCTACACCTTC. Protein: CASSPTVEESRGYTF.

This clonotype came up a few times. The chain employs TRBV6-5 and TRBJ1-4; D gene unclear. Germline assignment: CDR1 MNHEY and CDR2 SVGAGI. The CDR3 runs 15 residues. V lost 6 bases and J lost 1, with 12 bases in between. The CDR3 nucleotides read TGTGCCAGCAGCGAGGATGGGGAAACTAATGAAAAACTGTTTTTT. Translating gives CASSEDGETNEKLFF.

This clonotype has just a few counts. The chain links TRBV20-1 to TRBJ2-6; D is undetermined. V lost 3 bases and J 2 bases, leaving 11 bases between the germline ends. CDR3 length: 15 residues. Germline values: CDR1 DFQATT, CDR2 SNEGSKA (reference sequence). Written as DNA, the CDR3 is TGCAGTGCTAGGGAAGGGAATGCTGGGGCCAACGTCCTGACTTTC. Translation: CSAREGNAGANVLTF.

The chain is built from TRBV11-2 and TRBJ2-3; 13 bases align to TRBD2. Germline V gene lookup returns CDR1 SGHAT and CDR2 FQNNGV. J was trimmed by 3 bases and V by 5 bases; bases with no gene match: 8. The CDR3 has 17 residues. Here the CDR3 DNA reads TGTGCCAGCAGCCTCAGACTAGCGGGAGGTTTGACAGATACGCAGTATTTT. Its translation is CASSLRLAGGLTDTQYF.

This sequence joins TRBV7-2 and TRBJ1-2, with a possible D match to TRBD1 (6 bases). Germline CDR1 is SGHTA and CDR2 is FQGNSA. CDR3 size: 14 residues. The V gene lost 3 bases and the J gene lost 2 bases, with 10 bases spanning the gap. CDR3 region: CASSLWGANYGYTF. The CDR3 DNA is TGTGCCAGCAGCTTGTGGGGGGCGAACTATGGCTACACCTTC.

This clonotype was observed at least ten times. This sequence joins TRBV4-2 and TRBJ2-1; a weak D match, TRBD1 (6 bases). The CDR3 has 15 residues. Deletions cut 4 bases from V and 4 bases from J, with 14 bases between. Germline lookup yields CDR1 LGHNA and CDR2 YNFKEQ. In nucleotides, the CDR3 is TGTGCCAGCAGCCGCCTTCAGGGGTCGTACAATGAGCAGTTCTTC. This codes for CASSRLQGSYNEQFF.